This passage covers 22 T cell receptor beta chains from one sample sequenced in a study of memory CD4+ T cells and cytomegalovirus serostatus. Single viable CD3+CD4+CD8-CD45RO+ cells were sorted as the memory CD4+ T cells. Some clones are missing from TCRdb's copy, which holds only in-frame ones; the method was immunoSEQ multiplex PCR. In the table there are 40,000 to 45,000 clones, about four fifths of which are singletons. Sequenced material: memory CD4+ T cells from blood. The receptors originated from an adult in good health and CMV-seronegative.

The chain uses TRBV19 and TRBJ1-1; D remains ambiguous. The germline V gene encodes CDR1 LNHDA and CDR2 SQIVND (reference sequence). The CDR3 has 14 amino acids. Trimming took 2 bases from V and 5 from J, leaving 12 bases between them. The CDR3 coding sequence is TGTGCCAGTAGTATAATGGGTGTGGGGACTGAAGCTTTCTTT. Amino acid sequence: CASSIMGVGTEAFF.

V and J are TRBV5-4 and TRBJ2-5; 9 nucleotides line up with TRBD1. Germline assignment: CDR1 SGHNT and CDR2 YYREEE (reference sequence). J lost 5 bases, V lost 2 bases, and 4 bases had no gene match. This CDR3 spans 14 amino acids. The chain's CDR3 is CASSLQGAVETQYF. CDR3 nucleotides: TGTGCCAGCAGCTTACAGGGGGCTGTGGAGACCCAGTACTTC.

CDR3 residues: CASRGTAGAVTDTQYF. The DNA of the CDR3 is TGTGCCAGCAGGGGGACAGCGGGGGCTGTCACAGATACGCAGTATTTT. This chain connects TRBV2 to TRBJ2-3, with a tentative D call TRBD2 (8 bases). Germline CDR1 SNHLY, CDR2 FYNNEI. Trimming shortened V by 6 bases and J by 2 bases, and 18 bases separated the two germline ends. The CDR3 extends over 16 amino acids.

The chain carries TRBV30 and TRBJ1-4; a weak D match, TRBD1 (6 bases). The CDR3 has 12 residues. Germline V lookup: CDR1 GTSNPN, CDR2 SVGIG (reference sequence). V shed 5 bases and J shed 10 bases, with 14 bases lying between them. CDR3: CAWGREGGKLFF. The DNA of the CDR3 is TGTGCCTGGGGTAGAGAAGGGGGAAAACTGTTTTTT.

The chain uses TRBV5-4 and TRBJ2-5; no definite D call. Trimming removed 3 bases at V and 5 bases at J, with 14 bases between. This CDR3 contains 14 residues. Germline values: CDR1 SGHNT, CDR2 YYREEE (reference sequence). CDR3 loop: CASSSNPRPETQYF. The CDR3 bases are TGTGCCAGCAGCTCTAATCCTCGTCCCGAGACCCAGTACTTC.

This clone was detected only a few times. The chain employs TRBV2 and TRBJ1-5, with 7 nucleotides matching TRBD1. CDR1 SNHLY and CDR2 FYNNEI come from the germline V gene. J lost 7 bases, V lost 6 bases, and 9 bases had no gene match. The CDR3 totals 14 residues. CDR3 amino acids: CASSLQGRGQPQHF. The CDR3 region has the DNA TGTGCCAGCAGCCTACAGGGGCGTGGACAGCCCCAGCATTTT. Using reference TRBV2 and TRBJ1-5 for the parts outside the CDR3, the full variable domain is EPEVTQTPSHQVTQMGQEVILRCVPISNHLYFYWYRQILGQKVEFLVSFYNNEISEKSEIFDDQFSVERPDGSNFTLKIRSTKLEDSAMYFCASSLQGRGQPQHFGDGTRLSIL.

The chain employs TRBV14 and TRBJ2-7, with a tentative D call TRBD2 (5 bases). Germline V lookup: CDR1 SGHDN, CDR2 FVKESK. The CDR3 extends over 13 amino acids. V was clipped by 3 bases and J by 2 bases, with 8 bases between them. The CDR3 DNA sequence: TGTGCCAGCAGCCACAGCGGCGCCTACGAGCAGTACTTC. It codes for CASSHSGAYEQYF.

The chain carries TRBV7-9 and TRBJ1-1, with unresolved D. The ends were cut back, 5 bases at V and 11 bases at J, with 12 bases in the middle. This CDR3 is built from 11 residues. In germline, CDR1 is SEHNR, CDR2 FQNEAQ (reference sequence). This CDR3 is CASSPQWTAFF. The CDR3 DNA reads TGTGCCAGCAGCCCTCAGTGGACCGCTTTCTTT.

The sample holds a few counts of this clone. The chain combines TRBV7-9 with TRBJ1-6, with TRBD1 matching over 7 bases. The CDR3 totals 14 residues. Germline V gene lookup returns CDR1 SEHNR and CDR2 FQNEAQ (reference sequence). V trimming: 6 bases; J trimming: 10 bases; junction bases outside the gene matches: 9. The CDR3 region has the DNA TGTGCCAGCAGGGGAGGGACAGTGTTATCACCCCTCCACTTT. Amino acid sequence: CASRGGTVLSPLHF. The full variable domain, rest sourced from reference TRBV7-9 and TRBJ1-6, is DTGVSQNPRHKITKRGQNVTFRCDPISEHNRLYWYRQTLGQGPEFLTYFQNEAQLEKSRLLSDRFSAERPKGSFSTLEIQRTEQGDSAMYLCASRGGTVLSPLHFGNGTRLTVT.

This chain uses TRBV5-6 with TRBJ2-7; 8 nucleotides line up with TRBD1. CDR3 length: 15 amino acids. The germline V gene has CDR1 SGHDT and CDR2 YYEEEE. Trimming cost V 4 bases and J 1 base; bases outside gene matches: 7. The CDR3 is CASSRVGTGSYEQYF. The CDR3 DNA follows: TGTGCCAGCAGCCGCGTCGGGACAGGTTCCTACGAGCAGTACTTC.

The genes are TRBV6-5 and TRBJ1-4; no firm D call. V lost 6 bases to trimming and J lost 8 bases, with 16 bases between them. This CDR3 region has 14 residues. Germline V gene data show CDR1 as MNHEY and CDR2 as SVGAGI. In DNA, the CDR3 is TGTGCCAGCAGGCGGGGAGCCAGTGCAGAAAAACTGTTTTTT. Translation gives CASRRGASAEKLFF.

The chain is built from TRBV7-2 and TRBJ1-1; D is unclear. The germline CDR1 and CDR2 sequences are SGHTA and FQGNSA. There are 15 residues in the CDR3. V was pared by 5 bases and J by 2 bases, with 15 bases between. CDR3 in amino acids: CASSLGLTVNTEAFF. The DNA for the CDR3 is TGTGCCAGCAGCCTCGGACTGACCGTAAACACTGAAGCTTTCTTT.

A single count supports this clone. The CDR3: CASTESRTGYGYTF. CDR3 DNA sequence: TGTGCCAGCACCGAATCGAGGACAGGGTACGGCTACACCTTC. This sequence joins TRBV7-2 and TRBJ1-2, with 8 bases identical to TRBD1. Losses at the gene ends were 7 bases for V and 8 bases for J; bases not matched to a gene: 12. CDR1 and CDR2 from the germline V gene are SGHTA and FQGNSA. This CDR3 comprises 14 residues. Based on the CDR3 plus reference TRBV7-2 and TRBJ1-2, the full variable domain is GAGVSQSPSNKVTEKGKDVELRCDPISGHTALYWYRQSLGQGLEFLIYFQGNSAPDKSGLPSDRFSAERTGGSVSTLTIQRTQQEDSAVYLCASTESRTGYGYTFGSGTRLTVV.

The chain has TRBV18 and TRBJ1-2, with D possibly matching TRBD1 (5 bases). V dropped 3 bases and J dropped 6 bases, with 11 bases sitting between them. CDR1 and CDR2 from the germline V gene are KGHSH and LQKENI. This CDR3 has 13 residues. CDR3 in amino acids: CASSPRDGHGYTF. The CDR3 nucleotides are TGTGCCAGCTCACCTCGGGACGGCCATGGCTACACCTTC.

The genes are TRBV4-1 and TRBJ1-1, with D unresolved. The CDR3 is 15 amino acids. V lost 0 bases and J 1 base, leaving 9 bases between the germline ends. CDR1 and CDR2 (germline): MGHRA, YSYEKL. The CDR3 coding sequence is TGCGCCAGCAGCCAAGATCTGACCCAGAACACTGAAGCTTTCTTT. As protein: CASSQDLTQNTEAFF.

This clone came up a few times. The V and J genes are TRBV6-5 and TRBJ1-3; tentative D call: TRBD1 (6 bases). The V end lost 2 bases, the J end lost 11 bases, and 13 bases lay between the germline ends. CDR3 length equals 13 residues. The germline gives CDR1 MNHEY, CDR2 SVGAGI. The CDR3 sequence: CASSYVARGAIYF. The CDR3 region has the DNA TGTGCCAGCAGTTACGTCGCCAGGGGAGCCATATATTTT.

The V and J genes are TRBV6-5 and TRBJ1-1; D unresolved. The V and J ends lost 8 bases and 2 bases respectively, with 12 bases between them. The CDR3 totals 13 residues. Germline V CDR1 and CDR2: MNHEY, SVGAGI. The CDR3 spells CASLTSKNTEAFF. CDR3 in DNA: TGTGCCAGCCTGACTTCCAAAAACACTGAAGCTTTCTTT.

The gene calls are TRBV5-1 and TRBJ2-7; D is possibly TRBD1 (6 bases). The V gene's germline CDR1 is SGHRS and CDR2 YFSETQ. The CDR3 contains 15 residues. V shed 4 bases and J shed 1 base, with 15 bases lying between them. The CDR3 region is CASSPGQPLSYEQYF. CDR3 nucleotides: TGCGCCAGCAGCCCCGGACAGCCCCTTTCCTACGAGCAGTACTTC.

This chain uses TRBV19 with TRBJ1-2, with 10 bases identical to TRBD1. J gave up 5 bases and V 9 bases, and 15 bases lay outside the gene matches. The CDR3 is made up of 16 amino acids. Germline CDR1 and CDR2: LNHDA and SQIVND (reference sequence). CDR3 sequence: CASLSRDRGRSYGYTF. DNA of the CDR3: TGTGCCAGCCTCTCGCGGGACAGGGGACGGAGTTATGGCTACACCTTC.

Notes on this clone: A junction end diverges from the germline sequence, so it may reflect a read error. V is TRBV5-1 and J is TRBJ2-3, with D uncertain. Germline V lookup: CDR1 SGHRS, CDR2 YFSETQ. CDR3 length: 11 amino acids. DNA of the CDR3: TGCGCTAGCAATCGAGCAGATACGCAGTATTTT. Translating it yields CASNRADTQYF.

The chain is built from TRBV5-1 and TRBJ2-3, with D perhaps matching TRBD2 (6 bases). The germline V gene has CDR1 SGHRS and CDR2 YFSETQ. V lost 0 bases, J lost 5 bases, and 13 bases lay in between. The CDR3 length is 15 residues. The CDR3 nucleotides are TGCGCCAGCAGCTTGGACGGGGGACTTATAGATACGCAGTATTTT. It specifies CASSLDGGLIDTQYF.

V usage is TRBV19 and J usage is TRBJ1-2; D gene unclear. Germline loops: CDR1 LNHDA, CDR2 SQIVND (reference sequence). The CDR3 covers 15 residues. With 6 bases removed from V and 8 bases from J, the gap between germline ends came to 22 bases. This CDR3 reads CASRPTSGISRGYTF. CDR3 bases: TGTGCCAGTAGACCAACCTCGGGTATCTCTAGGGGCTACACCTTC. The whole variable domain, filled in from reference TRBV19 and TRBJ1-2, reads DGGITQSPKYLFRKEGQNVTLSCEQNLNHDAMYWYRQDPGQGLRLIYYSQIVNDFQKGDIAEGYSVSREKKESFPLTVTSAQKNPTAFYLCASRPTSGISRGYTFGSGTRLTVV.